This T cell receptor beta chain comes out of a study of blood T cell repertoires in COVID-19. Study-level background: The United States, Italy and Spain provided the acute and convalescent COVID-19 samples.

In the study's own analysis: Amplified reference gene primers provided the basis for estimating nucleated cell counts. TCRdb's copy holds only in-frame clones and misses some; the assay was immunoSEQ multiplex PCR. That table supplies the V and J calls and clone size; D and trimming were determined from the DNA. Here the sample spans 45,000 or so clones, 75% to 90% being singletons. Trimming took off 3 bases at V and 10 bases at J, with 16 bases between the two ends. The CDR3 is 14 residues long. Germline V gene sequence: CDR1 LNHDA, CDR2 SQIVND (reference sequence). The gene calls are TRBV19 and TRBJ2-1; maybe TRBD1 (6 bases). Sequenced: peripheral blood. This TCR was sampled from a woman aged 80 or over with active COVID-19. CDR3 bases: TGTGCCAGTAGTATTAGGGGGTGGGATGGGGAGCAGTTCTTC. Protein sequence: CASSIRGWDGEQFF.